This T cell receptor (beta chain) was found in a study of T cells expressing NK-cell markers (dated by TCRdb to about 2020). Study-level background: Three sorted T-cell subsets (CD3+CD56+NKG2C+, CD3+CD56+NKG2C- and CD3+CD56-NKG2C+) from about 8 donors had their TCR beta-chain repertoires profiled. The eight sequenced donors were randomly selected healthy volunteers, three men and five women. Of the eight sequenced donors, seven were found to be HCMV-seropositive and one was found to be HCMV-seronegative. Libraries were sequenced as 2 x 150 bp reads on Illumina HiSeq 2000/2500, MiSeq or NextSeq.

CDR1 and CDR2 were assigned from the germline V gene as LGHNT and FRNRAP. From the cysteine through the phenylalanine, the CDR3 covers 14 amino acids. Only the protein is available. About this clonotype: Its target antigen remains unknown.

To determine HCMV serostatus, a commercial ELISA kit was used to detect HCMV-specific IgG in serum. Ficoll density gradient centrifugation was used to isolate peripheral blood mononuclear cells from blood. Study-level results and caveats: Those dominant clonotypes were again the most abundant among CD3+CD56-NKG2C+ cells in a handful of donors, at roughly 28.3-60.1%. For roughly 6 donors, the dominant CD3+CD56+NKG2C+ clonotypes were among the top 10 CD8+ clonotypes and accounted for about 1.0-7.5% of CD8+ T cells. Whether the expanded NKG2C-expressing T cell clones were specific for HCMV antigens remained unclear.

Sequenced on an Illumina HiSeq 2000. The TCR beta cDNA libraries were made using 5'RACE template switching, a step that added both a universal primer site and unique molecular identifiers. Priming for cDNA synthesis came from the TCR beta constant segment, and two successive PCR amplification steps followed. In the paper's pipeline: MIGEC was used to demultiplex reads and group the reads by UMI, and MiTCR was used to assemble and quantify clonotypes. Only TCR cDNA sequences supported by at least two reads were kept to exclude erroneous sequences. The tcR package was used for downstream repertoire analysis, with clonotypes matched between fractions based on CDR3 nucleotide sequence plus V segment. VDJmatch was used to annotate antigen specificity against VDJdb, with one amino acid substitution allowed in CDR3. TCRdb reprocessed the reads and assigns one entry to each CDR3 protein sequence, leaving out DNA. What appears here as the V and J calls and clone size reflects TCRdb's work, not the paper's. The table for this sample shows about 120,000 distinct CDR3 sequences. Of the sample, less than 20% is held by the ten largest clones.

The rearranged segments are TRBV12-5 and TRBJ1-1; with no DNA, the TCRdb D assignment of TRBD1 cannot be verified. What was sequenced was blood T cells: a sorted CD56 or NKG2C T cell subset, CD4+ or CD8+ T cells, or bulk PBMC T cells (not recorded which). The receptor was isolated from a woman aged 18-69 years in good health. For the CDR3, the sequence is CASGSTDMNTEAFF.